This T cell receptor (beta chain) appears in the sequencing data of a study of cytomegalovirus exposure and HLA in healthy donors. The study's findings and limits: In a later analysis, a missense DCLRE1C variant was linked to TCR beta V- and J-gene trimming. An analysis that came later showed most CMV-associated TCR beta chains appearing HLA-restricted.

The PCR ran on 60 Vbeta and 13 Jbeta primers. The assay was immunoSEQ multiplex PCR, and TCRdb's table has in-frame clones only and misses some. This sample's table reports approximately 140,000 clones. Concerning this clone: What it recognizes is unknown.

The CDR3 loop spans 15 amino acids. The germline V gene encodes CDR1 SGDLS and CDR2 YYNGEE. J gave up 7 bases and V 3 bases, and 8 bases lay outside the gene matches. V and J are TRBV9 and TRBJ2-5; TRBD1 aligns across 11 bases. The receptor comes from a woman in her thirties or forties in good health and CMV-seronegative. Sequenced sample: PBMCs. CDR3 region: CASSAWTGGTGTQYF. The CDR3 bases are TGTGCCAGCAGCGCTTGGACAGGGGGCACCGGGACCCAGTACTTC.